One T cell receptor (beta chain) is described in this entry. This entry is derived from a study of blood T cell repertoires in COVID-19. Clones were read by immunoSEQ multiplex PCR, and TCRdb kept only the in-frame ones, dropping some. Here the sample spans 200,000 to 300,000 clones, approximately 91% being singletons. Unmatched junction bases numbered 5, after V lost 2 bases and J lost 5 bases. Per germline, CDR1 MNHEY and CDR2 SVGAGI. This CDR3 is built from 15 residues. The specimen was peripheral blood. This receptor was identified in a man aged 30-40 years with COVID-19, enrolled during active disease. The J gene is TRBJ2-5, the V gene TRBV6-5; 10 positions agree with TRBD2. The CDR3 nucleotides read TGTGCCAGCAGTTACCAGCGGGGGGGCAGTGAGACCCAGTACTTC. It specifies CASSYQRGGSETQYF.